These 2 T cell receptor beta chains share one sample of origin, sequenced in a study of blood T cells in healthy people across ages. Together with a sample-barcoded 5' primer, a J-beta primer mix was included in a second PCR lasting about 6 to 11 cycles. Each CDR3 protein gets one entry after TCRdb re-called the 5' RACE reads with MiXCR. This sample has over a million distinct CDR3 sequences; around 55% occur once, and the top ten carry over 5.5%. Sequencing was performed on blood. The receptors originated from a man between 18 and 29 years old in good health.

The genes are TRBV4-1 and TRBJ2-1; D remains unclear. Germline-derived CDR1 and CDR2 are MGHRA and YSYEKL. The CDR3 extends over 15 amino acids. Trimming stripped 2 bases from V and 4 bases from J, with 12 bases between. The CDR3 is CASSQLYVHYNEQFF. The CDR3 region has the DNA TGCGCCAGCAGCCAACTATACGTCCATTACAATGAGCAGTTCTTC.

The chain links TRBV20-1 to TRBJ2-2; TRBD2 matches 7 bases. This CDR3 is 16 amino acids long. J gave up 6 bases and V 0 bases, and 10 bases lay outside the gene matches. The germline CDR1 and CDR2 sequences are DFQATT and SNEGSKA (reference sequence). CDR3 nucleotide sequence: TGCAGTGCTAGAGATCACGGCCTAGCGGACGCCGGGGAGCTGTTTTTT. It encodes CSARDHGLADAGELFF.